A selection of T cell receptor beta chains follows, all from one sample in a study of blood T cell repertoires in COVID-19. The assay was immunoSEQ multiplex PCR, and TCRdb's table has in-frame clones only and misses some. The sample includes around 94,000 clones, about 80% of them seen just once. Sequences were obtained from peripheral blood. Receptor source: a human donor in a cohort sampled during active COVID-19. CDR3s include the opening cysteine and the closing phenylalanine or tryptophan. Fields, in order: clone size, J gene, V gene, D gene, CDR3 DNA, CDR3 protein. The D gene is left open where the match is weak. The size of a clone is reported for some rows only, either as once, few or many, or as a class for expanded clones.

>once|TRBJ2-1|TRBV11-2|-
TGTGCCAGCAGCTTAGAGGGCCGGGGGTTCTACAATGAGCAGTTCTTC
CASSLEGRGFYNEQFF
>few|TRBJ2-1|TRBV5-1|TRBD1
TGCGCCAGCAGCTCACAGGGGGAATCCTACAATGAGCAGTTCTTC
CASSSQGESYNEQFF
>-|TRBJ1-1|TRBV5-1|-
TGCGCCAGCAGCTTGGGCGGGGGCACTGAAGCTTTCTTT
CASSLGGGTEAFF
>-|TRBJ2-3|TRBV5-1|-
TGCGCCAGCAGCTTGCAGGGCGGGGGCCTAGCTGGTGGTACGCAGTATTTT
CASSLQGGGLAGGTQYF
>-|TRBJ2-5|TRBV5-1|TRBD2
TGCGCCAGCAGACCTTCGACTAGCGCCCAAGAGACCCAGTACTTC
CASRPSTSAQETQYF
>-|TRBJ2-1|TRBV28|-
TGTGCCAGCAGTTTATCTAACTACAATGAGCAGTTCTTC
CASSLSNYNEQFF
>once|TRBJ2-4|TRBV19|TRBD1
TGTGCCAGTAGTCCTCGGACAGGGGGCTTGGAAAACATTCAGTACTTC
CASSPRTGGLENIQYF
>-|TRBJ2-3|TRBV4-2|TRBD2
TGTGCCAGCAGCCACGGGCGGGGGGACACAGATACGCAGTATTTT
CASSHGRGDTDTQYF
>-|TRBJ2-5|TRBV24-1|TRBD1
TGTGCCACCAGTGATCCAACAGGGGGAGGCGAGACCCAGTACTTC
CATSDPTGGGETQYF
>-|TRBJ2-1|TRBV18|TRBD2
TGTGCCAGCTCACCTCGACTAGCGGGCGACAATGAGCAGTTCTTC
CASSPRLAGDNEQFF
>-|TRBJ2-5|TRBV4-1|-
TGCGCCAGCAGCCAAGGTGAGACACCGATAGAGACCCAGTACTTC
CASSQGETPIETQYF
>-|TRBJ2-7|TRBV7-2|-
TGTGCCAGCAGCTTAGGTGGGCTGGTCCGCGAGCAGTACTTC
CASSLGGLVREQYF
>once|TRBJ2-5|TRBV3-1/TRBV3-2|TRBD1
TGTGCCAGCAGCCAATACAGGGGACAGTTCCACGAGACCCAGTACTTC
CASSQYRGQFHETQYF
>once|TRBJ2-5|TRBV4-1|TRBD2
TGCGCCAGCAGCCAAGATTGGCTAGCGGGGGGCCAAGAGACCCAGTACTTC
CASSQDWLAGGQETQYF
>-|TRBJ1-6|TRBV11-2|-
TGTGCCAGCAGCTTACCGGGCGGGGACTCGCCCCTCCACTTT
CASSLPGGDSPLHF
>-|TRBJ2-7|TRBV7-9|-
TGTGCCAGCAGCAGAAGGGACAGCTGGCCCGGGACTAGAAGCTACGAGCAGTACTTC
CASSRRDSWPGTRSYEQYF
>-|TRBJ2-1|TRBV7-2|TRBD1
TGTGCCAGCAGCTCGCCGACAGGGCGTTACAATGAGCAGTTCTTC
CASSSPTGRYNEQFF
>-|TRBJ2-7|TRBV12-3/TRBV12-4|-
TGTGCCAGCGGGACATCGTACGAGCAGTACTTC
CASGTSYEQYF
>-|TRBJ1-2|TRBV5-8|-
TGTGCCAGCAGCGTATATGGCTACACCTTC
CASSVYGYTF
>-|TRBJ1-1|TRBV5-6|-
TGTGCCAGCAGCTGGGGCCCGAGCAGCACTGAAGCTTTCTTT
CASSWGPSSTEAFF
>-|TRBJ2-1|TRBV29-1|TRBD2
TGCAGCGCGGTGGTGTGGGCTAGCGGGGGCAACGGGTATGAGCAGTTCTTC
CSAVVWASGGNGYEQFF
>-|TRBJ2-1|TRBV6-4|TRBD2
TGTGCCAGCAGTGACTCAGGGACTAGGAGGCAGTTCTTC
CASSDSGTRRQFF
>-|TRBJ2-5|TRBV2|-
TGTGCCAGCAGTGGCAGAGGGAGGGAGACCCAGTACTTC
CASSGRGRETQYF
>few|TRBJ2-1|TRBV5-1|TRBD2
TGCGCCAGCAGCTTGGTGTCTGGGACTAGCGGGGGCAATGAGCAGTTCTTC
CASSLVSGTSGGNEQFF